This T cell receptor beta chain was recovered during a study of vaccination and CD4 T cells after COVID-19. Study-level background: Each enrolled participant received a two-dose regimen of either BNT162b2 or mRNA-1273 vaccine. A median of approximately 72 days (range 14 to 241) separated dose two from the taking of post-vaccine samples.

This clonotype showed up just a few times. The antigen remains unidentified. The treatment is: roughly 10-day PBMC culture with coronavirus spike peptide pools or control peptides (ViraFEST assay). Cultured CD4+ T cell DNA underwent sequencing with the Oncomine TCR Beta short-read assay. From the PCR reads, TCRdb called clonotypes with MiXCR, one entry per CDR3 protein. The sample lists some 21,000 distinct CDR3 sequences, around two fifths seen once, with about 5% in the top ten. Points from the study as a whole: The study found median SARS-CoV-2-reactive clonotypes rising from around 20 to 38, not significantly. Among those convalescent, a median approximately 83% of reactive clones emerged solely post-vaccination.

CDR1 MNHEY and CDR2 SVGEGT come from the germline V gene. The CDR3 is 13 amino acids. V was pared by 6 bases and J by 1 base, with 9 bases between. The source is a human donor who had recovered from COVID-19. Sequencing was performed on CD4+ T cells from blood, cultured in vitro, taken before SARS-CoV-2 vaccination. The chain combines TRBV6-2 or TRBV6-3 with TRBJ1-1; D gene uncertain. The chain's CDR3 is CASRTNRNTEAFF. Written as DNA, the CDR3 is TGTGCCAGCAGAACAAACAGGAACACTGAAGCTTTCTTT.